One sample yielded the 26 T cell receptor beta chains listed below, sequenced in a study of CD8 T cells in ankylosing spondylitis. Study findings and constraints: A TCR beta motif made of roughly eight highly homologous variants seemed typical of ankylosing spondylitis blood.

Their antigens remain unidentified. TCRdb analysed the 5' RACE reads with MiXCR anew, one entry per CDR3 protein. The sample yields 700,000 to 850,000 distinct CDR3 sequences, roughly 10% seen once. The sample consisted of blood, either unsorted or a sorted T cell fraction (not recorded which). The receptors here all came from a male donor with ankylosing spondylitis.

The V and J genes are TRBV29-1 and TRBJ2-2; D possibly uses TRBD1 or TRBD2 (5 bases each). Germline CDR1 SQVTM, CDR2 ANQGSEA. The CDR3 is made up of 13 amino acids. Trimming shortened V by 5 bases and J by 3 bases, and 10 bases separated the two germline ends. The CDR3 sequence: CSVSWGYTGELFF. CDR3 nucleotide sequence: TGCAGCGTTTCCTGGGGGTACACCGGGGAGCTGTTTTTT.

This clonotype was seen only a few times. The J gene is TRBJ2-1, the V gene TRBV7-9, with D unclear. The CDR3 covers 14 residues. Deletions cut 0 bases from V and 8 bases from J, with 11 bases between. Germline CDR1 reads SEHNR; CDR2 reads FQNEAQ (reference sequence). The CDR3 DNA is TGTGCCAGCAGCTTAGCGGATATCATCGATGAGCAGTTCTTC. The encoded protein is CASSLADIIDEQFF.

The rearrangement joins TRBV20-1 to TRBJ2-7; 9 positions agree with TRBD2. Germline V gene sequence: CDR1 DFQATT, CDR2 SNEGSKA (reference sequence). V trimming: 5 bases; J trimming: 1 base; junction bases outside the gene matches: 6. The CDR3 consists of 14 residues. CDR3 bases: TGCAGTGCTGGACGCGGGAGGGGGTCCTACGAGCAGTACTTC. It yields the protein CSAGRGRGSYEQYF.

This clonotype has only a few counts. J is TRBJ1-6 and V is TRBV4-3; the D gene is possibly TRBD1 (5 bases). The CDR3 is 15 amino acids. Germline loops: CDR1 LGHNA, CDR2 YSLEER. V lost 0 bases, J lost 7 bases, and 10 bases lay in between. CDR3 protein: CASSQEGTANSPLHF. CDR3 DNA: TGCGCCAGCAGCCAAGAAGGGACGGCAAATTCACCCCTCCACTTT.

There are a few counts of this clonotype. The chain employs TRBV20-1 and TRBJ2-7; 7 nucleotides match TRBD1. V trimming: 1 base; J trimming: 3 bases; junction bases outside the gene matches: 3. This CDR3 has 13 amino acids. Germline V CDR1 and CDR2: DFQATT, SNEGSKA (reference sequence). CDR3 bases: TGCAGTGCTAGAGGGTCAGGGGGCTACGAGCAGTACTTC. It specifies CSARGSGGYEQYF.

The V call is TRBV5-1, the J call TRBJ2-1; 9 bases are shared with TRBD2. Germline loops: CDR1 SGHRS, CDR2 YFSETQ. The CDR3 extends over 16 amino acids. V was clipped by 3 bases and J by 9 bases; unmatched bases: 13. CDR3 residues: CASSSGGTSTRGEQFF. The CDR3 coding sequence is TGCGCCAGCAGCTCTGGAGGGACTAGCACGCGAGGTGAGCAGTTCTTC.

The rearrangement uses TRBV29-1 and TRBJ1-1; perhaps TRBD1 as D (5 bases). The CDR3 consists of 13 residues. V lost 6 bases, J lost 3 bases, and 14 bases lay in between. Per the germline V gene, CDR1 is SQVTM and CDR2 is ANQGSEA. CDR3 nucleotide sequence: TGCAGCGTGGACTTCGGGACCGACACTGAAGCTTTCTTT. Its translation is CSVDFGTDTEAFF. Together with reference TRBV29-1 and TRBJ1-1, the CDR3 gives the full variable domain: SAVISQKPSRDICQRGTSLTIQCQVDSQVTMMFWYRQQPGQSLTLIATANQGSEATYESGFVIDKFPISRPNLTFSTLTVSNMSPEDSSIYLCSVDFGTDTEAFFGQGTRLTVV.

The gene calls are TRBV10-3 and TRBJ1-6; D remains unclear. The CDR3 is made up of 13 amino acids. Per the germline V gene, CDR1 is ENHRY and CDR2 is SYGVKD. With 2 bases removed from V and 10 bases from J, the gap between germline ends came to 9 bases. CDR3 in DNA: TGTGCCATCAGTGAGGGGATTTCGTCACCCCTCCACTTT. Protein product: CAISEGISSPLHF.

The V gene is TRBV20-1, the J gene TRBJ1-1, with D uncertain. The CDR3 contains 12 residues. Germline-derived CDR1 and CDR2 are DFQATT and SNEGSKA (reference sequence). V was cut by 7 bases and J by 10 bases, with 19 bases left in between. CDR3: CSGENAGGPAFF. In DNA, the CDR3 is TGCAGTGGAGAAAACGCGGGCGGTCCAGCTTTCTTT.

The chain uses TRBV4-2 and TRBJ2-1, with 12 bases that match TRBD2. CDR1 is LGHNA, CDR2 YNFKEQ, per germline. With 1 base clipped from V and 8 bases from J, the junction kept 3 bases outside the gene matches. CDR3 size: 15 residues. CDR3 nucleotides: TGTGCCAGCAGCCAAGCTAGCGGGGGGGCCCATGAGCAGTTCTTC. Residues: CASSQASGGAHEQFF.

This clonotype occurred a few times. The gene calls are TRBV20-1 and TRBJ2-5, with 9 bases fitting TRBD2. The CDR3 totals 13 residues. From germline, CDR1 is DFQATT and CDR2 SNEGSKA (reference sequence). CDR3 residues: CGRVSGRRETQYF. Here the CDR3 DNA reads TGCGGACGGGTTAGCGGGAGACGGGAGACCCAGTACTTC.

This clonotype turned up a few times. The chain combines TRBV6-1 with TRBJ2-2; the match to TRBD1 covers 9 bases. The CDR3 totals 16 residues. Unmatched junction bases numbered 5, after V lost 5 bases and J lost 1 base. From germline, CDR1 is MNHNS and CDR2 SASEGT. This CDR3 is CASSQWDRVNTGELFF. The CDR3 DNA sequence: TGTGCCAGCAGTCAATGGGACAGGGTGAACACCGGGGAGCTGTTTTTT.

This clonotype was recorded at least ten times. The J gene is TRBJ2-5, the V gene TRBV29-1; D is possibly TRBD1 (5 bases). V shed 4 bases and J shed 2 bases, with 11 bases lying between them. There are 13 residues in the CDR3. Germline CDR1 SQVTM, CDR2 ANQGSEA. The CDR3 bases are TGCAGCGTTGGGTACAGGCTTCAAGAGACCCAGTACTTC. Protein product: CSVGYRLQETQYF. Full variable domain (missing parts from reference TRBV29-1 and TRBJ2-5): SAVISQKPSRDICQRGTSLTIQCQVDSQVTMMFWYRQQPGQSLTLIATANQGSEATYESGFVIDKFPISRPNLTFSTLTVSNMSPEDSSIYLCSVGYRLQETQYFGPGTRLLVL.

The CDR3 sequence: CSAWLDATNEKLFF. The CDR3 DNA sequence: TGCAGTGCCTGGCTGGACGCAACTAATGAAAAACTGTTTTTT. The chain recombines TRBV20-1 with TRBJ1-4; D not certain. V lost 6 bases, J lost 0 bases, and 11 bases lay in between. CDR3 length equals 14 residues. CDR1 DFQATT and CDR2 SNEGSKA come from the germline V gene (reference sequence).

This clonotype was seen only a few times. The CDR3 DNA sequence: TGTGCCAGCAGCCCGAGTTTTAGAGAGGAGACCCAGTACTTC. Protein product: CASSPSFREETQYF. The chain employs TRBV14 and TRBJ2-5, with no clear D. Germline CDR1 and CDR2: SGHDN and FVKESK. The CDR3 loop spans 14 amino acids. Trimming shortened V by 4 bases and J by 5 bases, and 14 bases separated the two germline ends.

This chain connects TRBV6-5 to TRBJ1-5; D is uncertain. Germline CDR1 MNHEY, CDR2 SVGAGI. V was shortened by 2 bases and J by 4 bases, with 9 bases between the two germline ends. The CDR3 runs to 14 residues. CDR3 loop: CASSYLSANQPQHF. In DNA form, the CDR3 reads TGTGCCAGCAGTTACCTCAGCGCGAATCAGCCCCAGCATTTT.

This clonotype was counted many times. The chain recombines TRBV29-1 with TRBJ1-4; D ambiguous. Trimming stripped 5 bases from V and 4 bases from J, with 5 bases between. The length of the CDR3 is 11 residues. Germline V CDR1 and CDR2: SQVTM, ANQGSEA. The CDR3 DNA follows: TGCAGCGTTAAAAATAATGAAAAACTGTTTTTT. This sequence encodes CSVKNNEKLFF.

Ten or more counts support this clonotype. V usage is TRBV18 and J usage is TRBJ2-7; possible D gene TRBD1, 6 bases. CDR3 size: 13 residues. Germline values: CDR1 KGHSH, CDR2 LQKENI. V lost 5 bases to trimming and J lost 3 bases, with 11 bases between them. The CDR3 DNA is TGTGCCAGCTCAGCGGACAGTTACTACGAGCAGTACTTC. Protein product: CASSADSYYEQYF. The full variable domain, with the rest looked up from reference TRBV18 and TRBJ2-7, is NAGVMQNPRHLVRRRGQEARLRCSPMKGHSHVYWYRQLPEEGLKFMVYLQKENIIDESGMPKERFSAEFPKEGPSILRIQQVVRGDSAAYFCASSADSYYEQYFGPGTRLTVT.

The chain has TRBV7-2 and TRBJ2-1, with 7 positions matching TRBD2. The V gene end was trimmed by 3 bases and the J gene end by 4 bases; junction bases not matched to a gene: 3. The CDR3 totals 14 residues. CDR1 SGHTA and CDR2 FQGNSA come from the germline V gene. The DNA of the CDR3 is TGTGCCAGCAGCTTCCTAGCGGCTTACAATGAGCAGTTCTTC. This encodes CASSFLAAYNEQFF.

This clonotype has just a few counts. This chain connects TRBV20-1 to TRBJ2-1; 15 bases are a match to TRBD2. Unmatched junction bases numbered 3, after V lost 5 bases and J lost 1 base. The CDR3 has 16 amino acids. Germline V gene lookup returns CDR1 DFQATT and CDR2 SNEGSKA (reference sequence). The CDR3 here is CSAWTSGRVSYNEQFF. As DNA, the CDR3 is TGCAGTGCTTGGACTAGCGGGAGGGTTTCCTACAATGAGCAGTTCTTC.

V and J are TRBV3-1 and TRBJ1-2; D is possibly TRBD1 (5 bases). From germline, CDR1 is LGHDT and CDR2 YNNKEL (reference sequence). Trimming cost V 5 bases and J 8 bases, with 18 bases left between them. The CDR3 length is 14 residues. The CDR3 is CASSATGTLGGYTF. Written as DNA, the CDR3 is TGTGCCAGCAGCGCAACCGGGACGCTCGGAGGCTACACCTTC.

Turning to this clonotype: This may arise from a read error, as a much more abundant clone is one base away. The V gene is TRBV4-2, the J gene TRBJ2-7, with D perhaps TRBD1 or TRBD2 (5 bases each). CDR1 LGHNA and CDR2 YNFKEQ come from the germline V gene. The CDR3 loop spans 14 amino acids. The CDR3 nucleotides are TGTGCCGGCAGCCAAGTGTGGGGGATCTACGAGCAGTACTTC. Its protein is CAGSQVWGIYEQYF.

This clonotype was seen ten or more times. The CDR3 DNA sequence: TGCAGCGTTGAAGGGACAGGGGCCTACGAGCAGTACTTC. The encoded protein is CSVEGTGAYEQYF. The chain has TRBV29-1 and TRBJ2-7; 9 bases are shared with TRBD1. This CDR3 is 13 amino acids long. V shed 1 base, J shed 2 bases, and the junction held 0 bases outside the gene matches. CDR1 is SQVTM and CDR2 is ANQGSEA in the germline V gene.

This clonotype showed up just once. A much larger clonotype is one base distant, so this may be a read error. The chain has TRBV12-3 or TRBV12-4 and TRBJ2-7; D perhaps matches TRBD1 (6 bases). CDR3 length: 14 amino acids. The V and J ends lost 3 bases and 2 bases respectively, with 11 bases between them. The CDR3 DNA sequence: TGTGCCAGCAGTTTTGAGGGGGTAGCCTACGAGCAGTACTTC. It codes for CASSFEGVAYEQYF.

This clonotype was seen only a few times. This chain links TRBV20-1 with TRBJ2-3, with a possible D match to TRBD2 (5 bases). The CDR3 covers 15 residues. CDR1 and CDR2 (germline): DFQATT, SNEGSKA (reference sequence). Trimming took off 2 bases at V and 5 bases at J, with 17 bases between the two ends. The CDR3 DNA follows: TGCAGTGCTAGACCCACCTTGAGGGCGGGAGATACGCAGTATTTT. Translated, it gives CSARPTLRAGDTQYF.

The chain is built from TRBV11-2 and TRBJ2-1; 9 bases line up with TRBD2. This CDR3 spans 16 amino acids. With 4 bases clipped from V and 1 base from J, the junction kept 5 bases outside the gene matches. Germline V lookup: CDR1 SGHAT, CDR2 FQNNGV. The CDR3 is CASSSRREGSYNEQFF. CDR3 coding DNA: TGTGCCAGCAGCTCCCGGCGGGAGGGGTCCTACAATGAGCAGTTCTTC.